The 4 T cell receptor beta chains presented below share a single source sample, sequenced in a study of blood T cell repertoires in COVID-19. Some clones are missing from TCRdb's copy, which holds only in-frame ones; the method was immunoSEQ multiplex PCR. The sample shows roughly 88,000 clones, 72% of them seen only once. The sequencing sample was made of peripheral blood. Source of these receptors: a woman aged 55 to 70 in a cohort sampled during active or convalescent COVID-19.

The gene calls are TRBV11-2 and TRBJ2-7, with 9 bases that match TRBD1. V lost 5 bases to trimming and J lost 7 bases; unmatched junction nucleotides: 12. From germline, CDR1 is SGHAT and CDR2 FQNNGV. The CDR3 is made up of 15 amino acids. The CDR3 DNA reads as TGTGCCAGCAGCCCAGGGACAGGGAAGGGCTGTGAGCAGTACTTC. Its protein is CASSPGTGKGCEQYF.

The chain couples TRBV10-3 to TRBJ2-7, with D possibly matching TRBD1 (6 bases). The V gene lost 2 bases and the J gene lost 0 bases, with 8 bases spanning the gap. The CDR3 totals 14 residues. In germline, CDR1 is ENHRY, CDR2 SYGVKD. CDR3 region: CAISEGQNSYEQYF. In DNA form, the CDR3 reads TGTGCCATCAGTGAGGGACAGAACTCCTACGAGCAGTACTTC.

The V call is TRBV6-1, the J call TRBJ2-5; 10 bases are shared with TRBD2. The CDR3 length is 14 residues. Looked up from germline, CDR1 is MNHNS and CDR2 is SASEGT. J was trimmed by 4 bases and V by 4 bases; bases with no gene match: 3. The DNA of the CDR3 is TGTGCCAGCAGTGCAGCGGGGGGGCGAGAGACCCAGTACTTC. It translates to CASSAAGGRETQYF.

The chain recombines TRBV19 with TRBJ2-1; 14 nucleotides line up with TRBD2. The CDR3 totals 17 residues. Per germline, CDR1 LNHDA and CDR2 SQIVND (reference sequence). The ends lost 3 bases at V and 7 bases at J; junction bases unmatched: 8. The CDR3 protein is CASSIPRLAGGRNEQFF. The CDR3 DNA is TGTGCCAGTAGTATCCCTCGACTAGCGGGGGGGAGGAATGAGCAGTTCTTC.